This T cell receptor beta chain came from a study of blood T cell repertoires in COVID-19. Method: immunoSEQ multiplex PCR; TCRdb's copy keeps in-frame clones and lacks some. The table has fewer than 700,000 clones, about 89% seen once. This sequence originates from a woman aged 50 to 60 with COVID-19, enrolled during active disease. Sequencing input: peripheral blood.

The CDR3 loop is CASSSAAVGYQPQHF. The DNA of the CDR3 is TGTGCCAGCAGTTCAGCGGCCGTGGGCTATCAGCCCCAGCATTTT. The gene calls are TRBV6-6 and TRBJ1-5; D uncertain. The germline V gene has CDR1 MNHNY and CDR2 SVGAGI (reference sequence). V lost 4 bases and J lost 5, with 15 bases in between. The CDR3 has 15 residues.